Listed here are 31 T cell receptor beta chains from one sample, sequenced in a study of PD-1 blockade in classical Hodgkin lymphoma. Relapses following autologous stem cell transplantation were seen in all patients, with brentuximab vedotin exposure varying. The assay was immunoSEQ multiplex PCR, and TCRdb's table has in-frame clones only and misses some. The sample includes about 93,000 clones, approximately 91% seen only once; the top ten take 2.6%. Specimen: peripheral blood mononuclear cells (PBMCs), collected before the second cycle of nivolumab. The receptor source for this set is a human donor with classical Hodgkin lymphoma.

The genes are TRBV14 and TRBJ2-7; D is tentatively TRBD1 or TRBD2 (6 bases each). CDR1 SGHDN and CDR2 FVKESK come from the germline V gene. The CDR3 has 15 residues. The germline V and J ends were trimmed by 3 bases and 1 base, with 13 bases remaining between them. CDR3 protein: CASSQGWGASYEQYF. DNA for the CDR3: TGTGCCAGCAGCCAGGGGTGGGGGGCGTCCTACGAGCAGTACTTC. The whole variable domain, filled in from reference TRBV14 and TRBJ2-7, reads EAGVTQFPSHSVIEKGQTVTLRCDPISGHDNLYWYRRVMGKEIKFLLHFVKESKQDESGMPNNRFLAERTGGTYSTLKVQPAELEDSGVYFCASSQGWGASYEQYFGPGTRLTVT.

This chain uses TRBV27 with TRBJ1-2; 8 bases are a match to TRBD1. The CDR3 spans 15 residues. After removal of 6 bases from V and 7 bases from J, the junction contained 13 bases not matched to a gene. Germline V CDR1 and CDR2: MNHEY, SMNVEV (reference sequence). In DNA, the CDR3 is TGTGCCAGCAGATCACCGGGACAGGCATTTTTTGGCTACACCTTC. Protein product: CASRSPGQAFFGYTF.

This clone is a singleton in its sample. This chain connects TRBV6-6 to TRBJ2-3; TRBD1 matches 8 bases. The CDR3 is 15 residues long. After removal of 2 bases from V and 10 bases from J, the junction contained 11 bases not matched to a gene. CDR1 MNHNY and CDR2 SVGAGI come from the germline V gene (reference sequence). The CDR3, as DNA: TGTGCCAGCAGTTACCCAGGACAGGGAATGTTGCCGCAGTATTTT. Protein sequence: CASSYPGQGMLPQYF.

The chain combines TRBV2 with TRBJ2-2, with no clear D. The CDR3 totals 15 residues. V dropped 3 bases and J dropped 4 bases, with 12 bases sitting between them. Germline loops: CDR1 SNHLY, CDR2 FYNNEI. DNA of the CDR3: TGTGCCAGCAGTGATAAGGCAGCAAGCACCGGGGAGCTGTTTTTT. It translates to CASSDKAASTGELFF.

The V and J genes are TRBV5-3 and TRBJ1-2, with 7 bases that match TRBD1. TRBV5-3 is filed as an ORF, its function uncertain. The ends lost 4 bases at V and 0 bases at J; junction bases unmatched: 18. This CDR3 has 19 amino acids. For the CDR3, the DNA is TGTGCCAGAAGCAGGGATAGGGAACGGGACAGCGCTCCTAACTATGGCTACACCTTC. It specifies CARSRDRERDSAPNYGYTF.

J is TRBJ2-7 and V is TRBV6-1; tentative D call: TRBD1 (5 bases). V gave up 3 bases and J gave up 3 bases, with 15 bases separating them. The CDR3 sequence is 15 residues long. CDR1 MNHNS and CDR2 SASEGT come from the germline V gene. The CDR3 protein is CASSELGLSFYEQYF. CDR3 sequence (DNA): TGTGCCAGCAGTGAGTTGGGGCTTTCTTTCTACGAGCAGTACTTC.

This chain links TRBV6-5 with TRBJ2-6; D remains ambiguous. This CDR3 is built from 15 residues. The ends were cut back, 6 bases at V and 0 bases at J, with 9 bases in the middle. Germline V lookup: CDR1 MNHEY, CDR2 SVGAGI. This CDR3 is CASRGGSSGANVLTF. In DNA form, the CDR3 reads TGTGCCAGCAGGGGTGGTAGCTCTGGGGCCAACGTCCTGACTTTC.

The gene calls are TRBV6-5 and TRBJ1-4; 10 bases map to TRBD1. The V and J ends lost 6 bases and 7 bases, in that order; junction bases with no gene match: 8. This CDR3 has 15 residues. The germline CDR1 and CDR2 sequences are MNHEY and SVGAGI. The CDR3 spells CASRDLGQGSEKLFF. CDR3 in DNA: TGTGCCAGCAGAGACCTGGGACAGGGGAGTGAAAAACTGTTTTTT.

This chain connects TRBV6-1 to TRBJ2-7; D is undetermined. CDR1 MNHNS and CDR2 SASEGT come from the germline V gene. V dropped 7 bases and J dropped 0 bases, with 13 bases sitting between them. The CDR3 contains 14 residues. CDR3 region: CASIDKRPSYEQYF. The CDR3 DNA is TGTGCCAGCATAGATAAGCGTCCCTCCTACGAGCAGTACTTC.

V is TRBV25-1 and J is TRBJ1-4, with D perhaps matching TRBD1 (5 bases). From germline, CDR1 is MGHDK and CDR2 SYGVNS. V lost 4 bases, J lost 6 bases, and 12 bases lay in between. This CDR3 contains 14 residues. This CDR3 reads CASSAQDIHEKLFF. The CDR3 nucleotides are TGTGCCAGCAGTGCCCAGGACATACATGAAAAACTGTTTTTT.

CDR3 region: CASSVLGSGQETQYF. The CDR3, as DNA: TGTGCCAGCAGCGTTTTGGGCTCCGGGCAAGAGACCCAGTACTTC. This sequence joins TRBV9 and TRBJ2-5; D remains ambiguous. This CDR3 is built from 15 residues. Between the trimmed V and J ends, which lost 2 bases and 2 bases, there was a span of 13 bases. Germline V CDR1 and CDR2: SGDLS, YYNGEE.

V and J are TRBV29-1 and TRBJ2-2; TRBD2 matches at 9 bases. Germline V gene data show CDR1 as SQVTM and CDR2 as ANQGSEA. The CDR3 length is 15 residues. The CDR3 loop is CRLPAGGRGTGELFF. DNA of the CDR3: TGCAGGCTACCAGCGGGAGGCCGGGGAACCGGGGAGCTGTTTTTT.

This clone was recorded only once. The chain combines TRBV29-1 with TRBJ1-2; D is uncertain. Germline CDR1 reads SQVTM; CDR2 reads ANQGSEA. V was shortened by 4 bases and J by 0 bases, with 6 bases between the two germline ends. This CDR3 is built from 12 residues. The CDR3: CSVGESNYGYTF. The CDR3 DNA reads as TGCAGCGTTGGAGAGTCTAACTATGGCTACACCTTC. The variable domain in full, with the rest retrieved from reference TRBV29-1 and TRBJ1-2, is SAVISQKPSRDICQRGTSLTIQCQVDSQVTMMFWYRQQPGQSLTLIATANQGSEATYESGFVIDKFPISRPNLTFSTLTVSNMSPEDSSIYLCSVGESNYGYTFGSGTRLTVV.

The rearrangement links TRBV5-1 to TRBJ2-1; 8 bases align to TRBD2. Germline V gives CDR1 SGHRS, CDR2 YFSETQ. V trimming: 0 bases; J trimming: 5 bases; junction bases outside the gene matches: 7. CDR3 size: 16 residues. The CDR3 loop reads CASSLASSGSNNEQFF. The CDR3, as DNA: TGCGCCAGCAGCTTGGCCTCAAGCGGGAGTAACAATGAGCAGTTCTTC.

This clone was seen a single time. This chain links TRBV7-9 with TRBJ2-1, with a possible D match to TRBD1 (5 bases). The CDR3 consists of 13 residues. Germline V gene data show CDR1 as SEHNR and CDR2 as FQNEAQ (reference sequence). The ends were cut back, 5 bases at V and 4 bases at J, with 9 bases in the middle. CDR3 coding DNA: TGTGCCAGCAGCCACCGACAGTACAATGAGCAGTTCTTC. It encodes CASSHRQYNEQFF.

The V call is TRBV28, the J call TRBJ2-3; no definite D call. The germline V gene encodes CDR1 MDHEN and CDR2 SYDVKM. The CDR3 consists of 11 residues. V lost 8 bases to trimming and J lost 2 bases, with 5 bases between them. The CDR3 region is CASGFTDTQYF. CDR3 coding DNA: TGTGCCAGCGGATTCACAGATACGCAGTATTTT.

J is TRBJ2-1 and V is TRBV11-3; D remains unclear. V shed 4 bases and J shed 6 bases, with 10 bases lying between them. Per germline, CDR1 SGHNT and CDR2 YENEEA. The CDR3 consists of 13 residues. CDR3 nucleotide sequence: TGTGCCAGCAGCTGGATTCGGAGCAATGAGCAGTTCTTC. Residues: CASSWIRSNEQFF. Full variable domain (rest looked up from reference TRBV11-3 and TRBJ2-1): EAGVVQSPRYKIIEKKQPVAFWCNPISGHNTLYWYLQNLGQGPELLIRYENEEAVDDSQLPKDRFSAERLKGVDSTLKIQPAELGDSAVYLCASSWIRSNEQFFGPGTRLTVL.

J is TRBJ2-7 and V is TRBV7-9, with D possibly TRBD2 on 5 matching bases. Germline V gene data show CDR1 as SEHNR and CDR2 as FQNEAQ (reference sequence). Trimming pared 1 base from V and 3 bases from J, leaving 10 bases between. The CDR3 runs to 14 residues. In DNA form, the CDR3 reads TGTGCCAGCAGCTTAGGGACTCAAGACTACGAGCAGTACTTC. It yields the protein CASSLGTQDYEQYF.

V and J are TRBV27 and TRBJ2-2; D is ambiguous. The ends were cut back, 5 bases at V and 0 bases at J, with 13 bases in the middle. The CDR3 is 16 amino acids. Germline V lookup: CDR1 MNHEY, CDR2 SMNVEV (reference sequence). CDR3 loop: CASSQNRVSNTGELFF. In DNA, the CDR3 is TGTGCCAGCAGTCAGAACCGGGTTTCGAACACCGGGGAGCTGTTTTTT.

The rearrangement links TRBV5-6 to TRBJ2-5; unclear D gene. Germline assignment: CDR1 SGHDT and CDR2 YYEEEE. CDR3 length: 13 amino acids. Trimming pared 4 bases from V and 11 bases from J, leaving 18 bases between. This CDR3 is CASSKNPRDQQYF. The DNA of the CDR3 is TGTGCCAGCAGCAAGAACCCAAGGGATCAGCAGTACTTC.

The chain employs TRBV9 and TRBJ1-2; tentatively, D is TRBD1 (5 bases). Germline CDR1 SGDLS, CDR2 YYNGEE. This CDR3 contains 14 residues. Trimming left V 0 bases short and J 4 bases short, with 10 bases between. CDR3 bases: TGTGCCAGCAGCGTAGCAGGGCCGTCCTATGGCTACACCTTC. Amino acid sequence: CASSVAGPSYGYTF.

The chain uses TRBV5-4 and TRBJ2-5; TRBD1 aligns across 10 bases. The V gene's germline CDR1 is SGHNT and CDR2 YYREEE (reference sequence). The ends lost 10 bases at V and 5 bases at J; junction bases unmatched: 14. This CDR3 is built from 15 residues. In DNA, the CDR3 is TGTGCCTCCACCAGACAGGGGGCTGGTCGGGAGACCCAGTACTTC. Translating gives CASTRQGAGRETQYF.

The genes are TRBV4-2 and TRBJ2-7, with 8 bases matching TRBD1. The V and J ends lost 1 base and 0 bases, in that order; junction bases with no gene match: 2. The CDR3 is 15 amino acids. CDR1 and CDR2 (germline): LGHNA, YNFKEQ. The CDR3 DNA is TGTGCCAGCAGCCAAGGAACAGGGGGCTCCTACGAGCAGTACTTC. Encoded protein: CASSQGTGGSYEQYF.

The V call is TRBV7-9, the J call TRBJ2-7; D is unclear. Germline V CDR1 and CDR2: SEHNR, FQNEAQ (reference sequence). The CDR3 has 14 residues. Trimming left V 3 bases short and J 4 bases short, with 13 bases between. CDR3 DNA sequence: TGTGCCAGCAGCTTTGGGGTAGTCTCTTACGAGCAGTACTTC. It specifies CASSFGVVSYEQYF. The full variable domain, its missing parts supplied by reference TRBV7-9 and TRBJ2-7, is DTGVSQNPRHKITKRGQNVTFRCDPISEHNRLYWYRQTLGQGPEFLTYFQNEAQLEKSRLLSDRFSAERPKGSFSTLEIQRTEQGDSAMYLCASSFGVVSYEQYFGPGTRLTVT.

The chain's CDR3 is CASSYHGRAGLAEQYF. In DNA, the CDR3 is TGTGCCAGCAGTTATCACGGTCGAGCAGGGTTAGCCGAGCAGTACTTC. This chain connects TRBV6-5 to TRBJ2-7; TRBD1 is a possible D gene (5 bases). Trimming stripped 3 bases from V and 6 bases from J, with 21 bases between. CDR1 is MNHEY, CDR2 SVGAGI, per germline. This CDR3 has 16 residues.

For the CDR3, the DNA is TGTGCCAGCAGCGTACAGGGGGCGTTGTACAATGAGCAGTTCTTC. Translating gives CASSVQGALYNEQFF. V is TRBV9 and J is TRBJ2-1, with 8 positions matching TRBD1. J lost 4 bases, V lost 1 base, and 4 bases had no gene match. The V gene's germline CDR1 is SGDLS and CDR2 YYNGEE. This CDR3 has 15 residues.

The chain recombines TRBV6-1 with TRBJ1-4, with TRBD1 as a possible D gene (6 bases). V was cut by 6 bases and J by 8 bases, with 19 bases left in between. The CDR3 is made up of 15 amino acids. Germline V lookup: CDR1 MNHNS, CDR2 SASEGT. The DNA for the CDR3 is TGTGCCAGCAGCCCACCCGCGGGGGCCCGGGAAAAACTGTTTTTT. Its translation: CASSPPAGAREKLFF.

V gene TRBV10-2 combines with J gene TRBJ2-5; 11 bases fit TRBD1. V lost 7 bases and J lost 5; bases outside the gene matches: 12. Germline lookup yields CDR1 WSHSY and CDR2 SAAADI. CDR3 size: 16 residues. CDR3 DNA: TGCGCCAGCAAAGGACAGGGGGCGGACCTTCAGGAGACCCAGTACTTC. Translating it yields CASKGQGADLQETQYF.

The J gene is TRBJ1-2, the V gene TRBV30, with unresolved D. With 3 bases removed from V and 4 bases from J, the gap between germline ends came to 12 bases. There are 13 residues in the CDR3. Germline V gene data show CDR1 as GTSNPN and CDR2 as SVGIG (reference sequence). The CDR3 DNA follows: TGTGCCTGGAGCACCTACGTTGGCTATGGCTACACCTTC. This gives the protein CAWSTYVGYGYTF.

The chain is built from TRBV10-3 and TRBJ2-1; D remains ambiguous. This CDR3 is 15 amino acids long. Germline CDR1 reads ENHRY; CDR2 reads SYGVKD. V lost 2 bases to trimming and J lost 3 bases, with 11 bases between them. The CDR3 loop is CAISEVVDLYNEQFF. The CDR3 DNA reads TGTGCCATCAGTGAGGTCGTGGATCTCTACAATGAGCAGTTCTTC.

This clone turned up a few times. The genes are TRBV28 and TRBJ2-1, with 15 nucleotides matching TRBD2. CDR3 length equals 16 residues. Germline V gene sequence: CDR1 MDHEN, CDR2 SYDVKM. V trimming: 6 bases; J trimming: 8 bases; junction bases outside the gene matches: 8. The CDR3 nucleotides read TGTGCCAGCAGCAACGGACTAGCGGGAGGGCCGGATGAGCAGTTCTTC. Encoded protein: CASSNGLAGGPDEQFF.